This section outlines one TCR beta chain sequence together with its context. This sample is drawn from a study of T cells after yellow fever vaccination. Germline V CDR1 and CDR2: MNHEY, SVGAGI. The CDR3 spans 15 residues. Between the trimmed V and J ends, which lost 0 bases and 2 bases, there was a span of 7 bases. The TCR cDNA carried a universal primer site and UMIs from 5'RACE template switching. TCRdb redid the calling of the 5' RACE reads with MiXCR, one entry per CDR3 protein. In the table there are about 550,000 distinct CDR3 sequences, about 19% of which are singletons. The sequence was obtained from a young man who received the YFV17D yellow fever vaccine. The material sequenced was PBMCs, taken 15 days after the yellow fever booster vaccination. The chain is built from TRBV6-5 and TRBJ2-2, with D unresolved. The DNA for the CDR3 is TGTGCCAGCAGTTACTCGAAGCGTAACACCGGGGAGCTGTTTTTT. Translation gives CASSYSKRNTGELFF.